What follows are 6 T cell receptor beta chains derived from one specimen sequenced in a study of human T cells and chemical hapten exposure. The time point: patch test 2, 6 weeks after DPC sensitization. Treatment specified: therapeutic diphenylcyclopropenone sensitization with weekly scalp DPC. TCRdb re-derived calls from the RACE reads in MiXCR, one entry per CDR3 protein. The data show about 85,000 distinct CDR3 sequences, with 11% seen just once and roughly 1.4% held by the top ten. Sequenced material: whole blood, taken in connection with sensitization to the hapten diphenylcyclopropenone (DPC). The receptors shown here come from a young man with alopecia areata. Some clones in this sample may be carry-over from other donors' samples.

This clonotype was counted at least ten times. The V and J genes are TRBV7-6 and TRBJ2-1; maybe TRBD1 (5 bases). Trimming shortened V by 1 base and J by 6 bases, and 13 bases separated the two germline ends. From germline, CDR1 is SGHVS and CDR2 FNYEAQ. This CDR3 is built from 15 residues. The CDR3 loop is CASSLDSSGANEQFF. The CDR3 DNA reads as TGTGCCAGCAGCTTAGATAGCAGTGGGGCCAATGAGCAGTTCTTC.

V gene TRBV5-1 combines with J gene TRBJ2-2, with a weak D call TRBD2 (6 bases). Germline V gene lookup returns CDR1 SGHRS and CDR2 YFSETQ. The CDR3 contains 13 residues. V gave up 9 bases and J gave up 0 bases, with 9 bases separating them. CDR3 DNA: TGCGCCACCAGGGAGGCGAACACCGGGGAGCTGTTTTTT. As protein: CATREANTGELFF. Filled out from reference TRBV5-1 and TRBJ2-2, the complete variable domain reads KAGVTQTPRYLIKTRGQQVTLSCSPISGHRSVSWYQQTPGQGLQFLFEYFSETQRNKGNFPGRFSGRQFSNSRSEMNVSTLELGDSALYLCATREANTGELFFGEGSRLTVL.

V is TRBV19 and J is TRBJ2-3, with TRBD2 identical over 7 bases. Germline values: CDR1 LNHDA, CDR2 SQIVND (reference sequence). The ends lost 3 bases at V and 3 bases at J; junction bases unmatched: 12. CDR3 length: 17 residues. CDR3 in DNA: TGTGCCAGTAGTATTGGTATGCCTAGCGGAACAACAGATACGCAGTATTTT. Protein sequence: CASSIGMPSGTTDTQYF.

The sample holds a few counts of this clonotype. The DNA for the CDR3 is TGTGCCACCAGTGACTACGGGTTCGATGAGCAGTTCTTC. Its translation: CATSDYGFDEQFF. The chain has TRBV24-1 and TRBJ2-1; D remains ambiguous. The V end lost 4 bases, the J end lost 8 bases, and 11 bases lay between the germline ends. The germline gives CDR1 KGHDR, CDR2 SFDVKD. The CDR3 is 13 residues long.

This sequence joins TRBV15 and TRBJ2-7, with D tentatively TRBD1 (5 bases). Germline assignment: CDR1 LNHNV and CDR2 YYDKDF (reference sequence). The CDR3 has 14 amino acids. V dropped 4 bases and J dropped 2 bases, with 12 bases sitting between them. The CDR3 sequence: CATSNGAGPYEQYF. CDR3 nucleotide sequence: TGTGCCACCAGCAATGGGGCCGGCCCCTACGAGCAGTACTTC.

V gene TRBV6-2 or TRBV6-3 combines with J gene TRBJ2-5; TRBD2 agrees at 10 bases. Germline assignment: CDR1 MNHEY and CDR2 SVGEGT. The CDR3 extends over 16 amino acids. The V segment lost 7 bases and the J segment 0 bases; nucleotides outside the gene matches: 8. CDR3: CASNKVLAGHQETQYF. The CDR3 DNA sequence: TGTGCCAGCAACAAGGTACTAGCGGGACACCAAGAGACCCAGTACTTC.